The rows below give T cell receptor beta chains drawn from one sample of a study of blood T cells in healthy people across ages. From the 5' RACE reads, TCRdb called clonotypes with MiXCR, one entry per CDR3 protein. The sample has under 2,000,000 distinct CDR3 sequences; around 50% are singletons. The sequenced sample consisted of blood. Receptors originate from a middle-aged woman in good health. Both conserved end residues are part of each CDR3. A D gene is named only where the DNA matches it firmly. Not all rows give a size; the values are once, few, many and, for expanded clones, a class.

>TRBJ2-1|-|TRBD1|TRBV6-2/TRBV6-3
TGTGCCAGCAGGGGGACAGGTCGGAACAATGAGCAGTTCTTC
CASRGTGRNNEQFF
>TRBJ1-5|-|-|TRBV10-2
TGCGCCAGCAGGCCGACAGGAGACAATCAGCCCCAGCATTTT
CASRPTGDNQPQHF
>TRBJ2-7|-|-|TRBV6-5
TGTGCCAGCAGTTACTATGTCAGGGAAAACTACGAGCAGTACTTC
CASSYYVRENYEQYF
>TRBJ2-5|few|-|TRBV7-3
TGTGCCAGCAGCCCAGACCCGGGGGGCAAGGGGCGAGAGACCCAGTACTTC
CASSPDPGGKGRETQYF
>TRBJ2-3|-|-|TRBV20-1
TGCAGTGCCTCGGGACGAAGAGTAGGCACAGATACGCAGTATTTT
CSASGRRVGTDTQYF
>TRBJ2-4|-|-|TRBV5-5
TGTGCCAGCAGCTTGGCCCCCGGGGGATGGAACATTCAGTACTTC
CASSLAPGGWNIQYF
>TRBJ2-1|-|-|TRBV10-3
TGTGCCATCAGTGATGGGACGGCACTGTACAATGAGCAGTTCTTC
CAISDGTALYNEQFF
>TRBJ1-1|-|-|TRBV5-1
TGCGCCAGCAGCACAGACCTGGGGGGCACGACTGAAGCTTTCTTT
CASSTDLGGTTEAFF
>TRBJ1-4|few|-|TRBV20-1
TGCAGCGCTGGCGGGACGACTAATGAAAAACTGTTTTTT
CSAGGTTNEKLFF
>TRBJ2-3|few|-|TRBV7-2
TGTGCCAGCAGCTTAAGGTTTAGATGGGGGGGCCGCCTAGATACGCAGTATTTT
CASSLRFRWGGRLDTQYF
>TRBJ2-2|-|-|TRBV2
TGTGCCACGGGACACGACAACACCGGGGAGCTGTTTTTT
CATGHDNTGELFF
>TRBJ1-2|-|-|TRBV20-1
TGCAGTGCCGGTGGGGGCTACACCTTC
CSAGGGYTF
>TRBJ2-1|few|TRBD2|TRBV7-2
TGTGCCAGCAGCCTCGGGAGGGCGGGGACTGAGCAGTTCTTC
CASSLGRAGTEQFF
>TRBJ1-2|few|-|TRBV6-5
TGTGCCAGCAGAGGCGTTGGTGGCTACACCTTC
CASRGVGGYTF
>TRBJ1-2|-|-|TRBV12-3/TRBV12-4
TGTGCCAGCAAACAAGGAGGAGAATATGGCTACACCTTC
CASKQGGEYGYTF
>TRBJ2-1|-|-|TRBV15
TGTGCCACCAGCGCGACAGGGAGGGATGAGCAGTTCTTC
CATSATGRDEQFF
>TRBJ2-1|few|-|TRBV5-1
TGCGCCAGCAGTAGGGGCGGGGATTCCTACAATGAGCAGTTCTTC
CASSRGGDSYNEQFF
>TRBJ1-6|-|-|TRBV5-1
TGCGCCAGCAGCTTGGTTAGGGTTGGGGATTCACCCCTCCACTTT
CASSLVRVGDSPLHF
>TRBJ1-1|-|-|TRBV7-9
TGTGCCAGCAGCTCAAGAGCCTATGAAGCTTTCTTT
CASSSRAYEAFF
>TRBJ1-1|-|TRBD1|TRBV20-1
TGCAGTGCTCAAGCGGGACAGGGTGTTAGAACTGAAGCTTTCTTT
CSAQAGQGVRTEAFF
>TRBJ2-1|-|-|TRBV9
TGTGCCAGCAGCGTAGCAGGACAGACGTTTAATGAGCAGTTCTTC
CASSVAGQTFNEQFF
>TRBJ2-1|few|TRBD2|TRBV20-1
TGCAGTGCTAGGACGGGGGGGCCCTCCTACAATGAGCAGTTCTTC
CSARTGGPSYNEQFF
>TRBJ2-1|-|-|TRBV7-9
TGTGCCAGCAGCTTGTCCTCCGGTAGTGAGCAGTTCTTC
CASSLSSGSEQFF
>TRBJ1-4|-|-|TRBV6-2/TRBV6-3
TGTGCCAGCATGACGGGATGGGGACCTAATGAAAAACTGTTTTTT
CASMTGWGPNEKLFF
>TRBJ1-6|few|-|TRBV7-2
TGTGCCAGCAGCGCAAACAGGGTTCGGGCTAATTCACCCCTCCACTTT
CASSANRVRANSPLHF
>TRBJ2-3|-|-|TRBV20-1
TGCAGTGCTCACGTTAGTCGGGGGGCTAGAACAGATACGCAGTATTTT
CSAHVSRGARTDTQYF
>TRBJ2-3|-|-|TRBV6-2/TRBV6-3
TGTGCCAGCAGTTACTCGAGTGCTGACGATAGCACAGATACGCAGTATTTT
CASSYSSADDSTDTQYF
>TRBJ2-7|-|-|TRBV20-1
TGCAGTGCTAGAGATCCGAGACAGGACTACGAGCAGTACTTC
CSARDPRQDYEQYF
>TRBJ1-5|-|-|TRBV6-2/TRBV6-3
TGTGCCAGCAGCGGGGGGAAAGGCAATCAGCCCCAGCATTTT
CASSGGKGNQPQHF
>TRBJ2-1|once|TRBD1|TRBV20-1
TGCAGGGCAAAACACAGGGGTAATGAGCAGTTCTTC
CRAKHRGNEQFF
>TRBJ2-3|few|-|TRBV12-3/TRBV12-4
TGTGCCAGCACCCCAGACACAGATACGCAGTATTTT
CASTPDTDTQYF
>TRBJ2-1|-|-|TRBV7-8
TGTGCCAGCAGCTTTGTCCTTCCTGAGCAGTTCTTC
CASSFVLPEQFF